A selection of T cell receptor beta chains follows, all from one sample in a study of regulatory T cells in long-lasting Graves disease. TCRdb reprocessed the multiplex PCR reads with MiXCR, giving one entry per CDR3 protein. Of 530,000 or so distinct CDR3 sequences listed, around an eighth are singletons. The data also belong to a second study, concerning T cells in Graves' hyperthyroidism and ophthalmopathy.

The sequenced sample was peripheral blood mononuclear cells (PBMCs), obtained at new diagnosis, from a patient treated with antithyroid drugs. These receptors were obtained from a man in his thirties or forties with Graves disease. The CDR3 runs from the conserved cysteine through the conserved F or W. D genes are given only for firm matches. The size field is filled for only some rows; it gives once, few, many or a size class.

few	TRBV19	NA	TRBJ2-5	CASSRDGETQYF	TGTGCCAGTAGTCGAGACGGGGAGACCCAGTACTTC
many	TRBV28	NA	TRBJ1-6	CASGNSPLHF	TGTGCTAGCGGCAATTCACCCCTCCACTTT
many	TRBV14	TRBD1	TRBJ2-3	CASSQGTGWLSTQYF	TGTGCCAGCAGCCAAGGGACAGGGTGGTTGTCTACGCAGTATTTT
many	TRBV20-1	TRBD2	TRBJ2-5	CSARTSGGLGAQYF	TGCAGTGCGAGGACTAGCGGAGGGCTTGGGGCCCAGTACTTC
many	TRBV7-2	NA	TRBJ1-2	CASSLTRESGYTF	TGTGCCAGCAGCTTAACCAGGGAGAGCGGCTACACCTTC
NA	TRBV2	TRBD2	TRBJ2-2	CASLTSGRARELFF	TGTGCCAGCCTGACTAGCGGGAGGGCCAGGGAGCTGTTTTTT
many	TRBV20-1	TRBD2	TRBJ2-1	CSARDGGSGATYNEQFF	TGCAGTGCTAGAGATGGGGGTAGCGGGGCAACCTACAATGAGCAGTTCTTC
many	TRBV6-5	NA	TRBJ2-2	CASSYSGLATRTGELFF	TGTGCCAGCAGTTACTCTGGTCTCGCGACGCGGACCGGGGAGCTGTTTTTT
many	TRBV12-3/TRBV12-4	NA	TRBJ1-5	CASSLGSSNQPQHF	TGTGCCAGCAGTTTGGGTTCTAGCAATCAGCCCCAGCATTTT
many	TRBV6-5	TRBD2	TRBJ2-1	CASSYSGRGASYNEQFF	TGTGCCAGCAGTTACTCGGGGAGGGGTGCCTCCTACAATGAGCAGTTCTTC
many	TRBV12-3/TRBV12-4	TRBD1	TRBJ2-6	CASSRGQFSGANVLTF	TGTGCCAGCAGCAGGGGACAGTTCTCTGGGGCCAACGTCCTGACTTTC
NA	TRBV2	NA	TRBJ2-3	CASSPSGFSTDTQYF	TGTGCCAGCAGCCCTTCAGGTTTTAGCACAGATACGCAGTATTTT
few	TRBV4-2	NA	TRBJ1-4	CASSQLDANEKLFF	TGTGCCAGCAGCCAACTCGACGCTAATGAAAAACTGTTTTTT
many	TRBV11-2	NA	TRBJ2-5	CASSLDRWETQYF	TGTGCCAGCAGCCTAGACAGGTGGGAGACCCAGTACTTC
many	TRBV20-1	TRBD2	TRBJ2-7	CSALQRDRYEQYF	TGCAGTGCTCTTCAGCGGGACCGGTACGAGCAGTACTTC
many	TRBV20-1	NA	TRBJ1-6	CSATTDGNSPLHF	TGCAGTGCTACTACGGACGGGAATTCACCCCTCCACTTT
many	TRBV20-1	TRBD1	TRBJ1-3	CSARGTGNSGNTIYF	TGCAGTGCTAGAGGGACAGGCAACTCTGGAAACACCATATATTTT
few	TRBV2	NA	TRBJ2-3	CASSEAWATSTDTQYF	TGTGCCAGCAGTGAAGCGTGGGCAACTAGCACAGATACGCAGTATTTT
few	TRBV5-5	NA	TRBJ2-7	CASSLWAEPYEQYF	TGTGCCAGCAGCTTGTGGGCAGAGCCTTACGAGCAGTACTTC
many	TRBV7-7	NA	TRBJ2-1	CASSLGTGFNEQFF	TGTGCCAGCAGCTTAGGTACAGGGTTCAATGAGCAGTTCTTC
NA	TRBV30	NA	TRBJ2-5	CAWRGVQETQYF	TGTGCCTGGAGGGGGGTTCAAGAGACCCAGTACTTC
many	TRBV12-5	NA	TRBJ2-7	CASGLWPLRTAGLLSEQYF	TGTGCTAGTGGTCTTTGGCCCCTCCGTACGGCAGGACTACTCAGCGAGCAGTACTTC
many	TRBV19	NA	TRBJ1-1	CASSRDSDTEAFF	TGTGCCAGTAGTAGGGACTCCGACACTGAAGCTTTCTTT
many	TRBV11-2	NA	TRBJ2-1	CASSLGGALGSEQFF	TGTGCCAGCAGCTTAGGGGGAGCTTTGGGAAGTGAGCAGTTCTTC
few	TRBV3-1	NA	TRBJ2-7	CASSQADSGSYEQYF	TGTGCCAGCAGCCAGGCAGACAGCGGCAGCTACGAGCAGTACTTC
many	TRBV2	NA	TRBJ2-3	CASSVLQGDADTQYF	TGTGCCAGCAGTGTACTACAGGGTGACGCAGATACGCAGTATTTT
NA	TRBV9	NA	TRBJ1-3	CASSVEGDSGNTIYF	TGTGCCAGCAGCGTAGAAGGTGACTCTGGAAACACCATATATTTT